The T cell receptor (beta chain) under discussion was sequenced for a study of T cells expressing NK-cell markers (TCRdb year 2020). About the investigation overall: Three sorted T-cell subsets (CD3+CD56+NKG2C+, CD3+CD56+NKG2C- and CD3+CD56-NKG2C+) from under 10 donors had their TCR beta-chain repertoires profiled. Seven of the eight sequenced donors were HCMV-seropositive and one was HCMV-seronegative. The eight sequenced donors were randomly selected healthy volunteers, three men and five women. Sequencing of the libraries produced 2 x 150 bp reads on Illumina HiSeq 2000/2500, MiSeq or NextSeq.

CDR1 is given as SGHRS and CDR2 as YFSETQ, both from the germline V gene. From the cysteine through the phenylalanine, the CDR3 covers 14 amino acids. DNA is not recorded here. To determine HCMV serostatus, a commercial ELISA kit was used to detect HCMV-specific IgG in serum. Ficoll density gradient centrifugation was used to isolate peripheral blood mononuclear cells from blood. Study-level results and caveats: It remained unclear whether the expanded NKG2C-expressing T cell clones were specific for HCMV antigens. For over five donors, the dominant CD3+CD56+NKG2C+ clonotypes were among the top 10 CD8+ clonotypes and accounted for about 1.0-7.0% of CD8+ T cells. Those dominant clonotypes were again the most abundant among CD3+CD56-NKG2C+ cells in a few donors, at roughly 25-60.1%.

Worth noting for this clonotype: This clone's antigen is unknown.

The reads were generated on an Illumina HiSeq 2000. The TCR beta cDNA libraries were made using 5'RACE template switching, a step that added both a universal primer site and unique molecular identifiers. cDNA synthesis was primed from the TCR beta constant segment, followed by two successive PCR amplification steps. In the source study's methods: Reads were demultiplexed and grouped by UMI with MIGEC, and clonotypes were assembled and quantified with MiTCR. To remove erroneous sequences, TCR cDNA sequences were retained only when supported by two or more reads. Downstream repertoire analysis used the tcR package, and clonotypes were matched across fractions by CDR3 nucleotide sequence plus V segment. VDJmatch was used to annotate antigen specificity against VDJdb, with one amino acid substitution in CDR3 allowed. TCRdb reprocessed the reads; each CDR3 protein sequence makes one entry, and DNA is unavailable. The V and J calls and clone size come from TCRdb's table, not from the authors' own analysis. The data table for this sample lists 350,000 to 450,000 distinct CDR3 sequences. The ten largest clones capture 5.2% of the sample.

The clonotype originates from a man aged 18 to 69 in good health. The chain is made from TRBV5-1 and TRBJ2-2; absent DNA, TCRdb's TRBD2 call cannot be checked. Sequencing used blood T cells: a sorted CD56 or NKG2C T cell subset, CD4+ or CD8+ T cells, or bulk PBMC T cells (not recorded which). The CDR3 amino acid sequence is: CASRGLAATGELFF.